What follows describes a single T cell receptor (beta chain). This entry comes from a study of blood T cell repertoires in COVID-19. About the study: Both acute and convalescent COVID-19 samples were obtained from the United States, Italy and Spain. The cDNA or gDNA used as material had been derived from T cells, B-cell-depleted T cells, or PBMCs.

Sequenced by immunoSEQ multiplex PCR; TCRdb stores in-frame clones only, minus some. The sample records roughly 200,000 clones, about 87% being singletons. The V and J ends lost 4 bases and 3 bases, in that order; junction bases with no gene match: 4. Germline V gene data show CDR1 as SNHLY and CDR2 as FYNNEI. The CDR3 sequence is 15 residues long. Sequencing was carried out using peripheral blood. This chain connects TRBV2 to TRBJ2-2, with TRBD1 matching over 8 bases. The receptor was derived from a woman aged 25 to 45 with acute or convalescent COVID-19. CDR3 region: CASSAQGADTGELFF. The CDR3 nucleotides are TGTGCCAGCAGTGCCCAGGGGGCAGACACCGGGGAGCTGTTTTTT.